This T cell receptor beta chain was retrieved from a study of neurological immune-mediated disorders. Study as a whole: Of the multiple sclerosis patients, around 34 in total, some 30 were relapsing-remitting and 3 were secondary progressive.

Notes on the study in general: Across subjects, expanded clones had no CDR3 amino acid sequences in common, pointing to private repertoires in all groups.

Deletions cut 2 bases from V and 0 bases from J, with 13 bases between. CDR1 is MNHNS and CDR2 is SASEGT in the germline V gene. The CDR3 covers 16 residues. TCRdb recomputed calls from the 5' RACE reads with MiXCR, one row per CDR3 protein. The sample includes about 66,000 distinct CDR3 sequences, 4.5% of them seen just once. This clonotype appeared a few times. Its antigen is still unknown. The sequenced material came from PBMCs. The V gene is TRBV6-1, the J gene TRBJ1-1; perhaps TRBD1 as D (6 bases). The sequence was collected from a young man with multiple sclerosis. CDR3 protein: CASSEWRAGVNTEAFF. CDR3 bases: TGTGCCAGCAGTGAATGGAGAGCAGGGGTGAACACTGAAGCTTTCTTT.